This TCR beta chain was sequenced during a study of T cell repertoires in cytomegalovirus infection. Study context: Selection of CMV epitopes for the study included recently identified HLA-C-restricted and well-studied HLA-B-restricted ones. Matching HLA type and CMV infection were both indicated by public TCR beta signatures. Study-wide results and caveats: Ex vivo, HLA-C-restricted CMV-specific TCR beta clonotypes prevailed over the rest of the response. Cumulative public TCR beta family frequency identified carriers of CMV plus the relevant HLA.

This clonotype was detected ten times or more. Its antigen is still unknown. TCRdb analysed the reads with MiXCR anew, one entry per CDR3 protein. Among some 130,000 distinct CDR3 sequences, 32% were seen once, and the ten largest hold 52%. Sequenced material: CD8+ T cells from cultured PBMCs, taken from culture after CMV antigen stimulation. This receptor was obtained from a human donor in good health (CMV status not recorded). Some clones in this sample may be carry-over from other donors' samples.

The CDR3 region has the DNA TGTGCCAGCAGCCTGGAGGGACAAGTGAACACTGAAGCTTTCTTT. Residues: CASSLEGQVNTEAFF. The rearrangement joins TRBV5-4 to TRBJ1-1; possibly TRBD1 for D (6 bases). The CDR3 totals 15 residues. V gave up 4 bases and J gave up 0 bases, with 13 bases separating them. Germline values: CDR1 SGHNT, CDR2 YYREEE (reference sequence). The entire variable domain, with the rest obtained from reference TRBV5-4 and TRBJ1-1, is as follows: ETGVTQSPTHLIKTRGQQVTLRCSSQSGHNTVSWYQQALGQGPQFIFQYYREEENGRGNFPPRFSGLQFPNYSSELNVNALELDDSALYLCASSLEGQVNTEAFFGQGTRLTVV.